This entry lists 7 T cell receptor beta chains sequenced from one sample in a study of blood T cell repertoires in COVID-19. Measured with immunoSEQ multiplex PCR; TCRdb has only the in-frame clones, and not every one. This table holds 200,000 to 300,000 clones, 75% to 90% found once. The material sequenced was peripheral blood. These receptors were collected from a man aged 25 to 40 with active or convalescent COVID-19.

CDR3 sequence (DNA): TGTGCCATCAGATCGACAGGGCGTGATGATACTGAAGCTTTCTTT. This encodes CAIRSTGRDDTEAFF. This sequence joins TRBV10-3 and TRBJ1-1; TRBD1 matches at 7 bases. CDR3 length: 15 residues. CDR1 is ENHRY and CDR2 is SYGVKD in the germline V gene. The ends lost 6 bases at V and 5 bases at J; junction bases unmatched: 12.

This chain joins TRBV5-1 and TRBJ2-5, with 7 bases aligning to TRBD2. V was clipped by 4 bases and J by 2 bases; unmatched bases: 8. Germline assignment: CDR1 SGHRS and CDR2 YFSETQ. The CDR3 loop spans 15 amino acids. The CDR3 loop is CASSPHGGKQETQYF. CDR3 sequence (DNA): TGCGCCAGCAGCCCGCACGGGGGGAAGCAAGAGACCCAGTACTTC.

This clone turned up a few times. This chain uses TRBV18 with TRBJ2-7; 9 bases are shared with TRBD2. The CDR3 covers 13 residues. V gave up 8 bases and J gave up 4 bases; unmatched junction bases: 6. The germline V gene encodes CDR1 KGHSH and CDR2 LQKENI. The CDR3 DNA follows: TGTGCCAGCAGCCGGGCGGGGGGGTACGAGCAGTACTTC. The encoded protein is CASSRAGGYEQYF. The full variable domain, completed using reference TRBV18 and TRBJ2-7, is NAGVMQNPRHLVRRRGQEARLRCSPMKGHSHVYWYRQLPEEGLKFMVYLQKENIIDESGMPKERFSAEFPKEGPSILRIQQVVRGDSAAYFCASSRAGGYEQYFGPGTRLTVT.

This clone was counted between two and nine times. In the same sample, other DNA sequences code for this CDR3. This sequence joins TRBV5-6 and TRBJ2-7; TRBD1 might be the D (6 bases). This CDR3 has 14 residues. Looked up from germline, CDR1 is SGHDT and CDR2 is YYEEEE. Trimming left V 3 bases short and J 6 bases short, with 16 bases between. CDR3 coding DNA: TGTGCCAGCAGCTGGGGGACCGGGACATCCGAGCAGTACTTC. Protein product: CASSWGTGTSEQYF.

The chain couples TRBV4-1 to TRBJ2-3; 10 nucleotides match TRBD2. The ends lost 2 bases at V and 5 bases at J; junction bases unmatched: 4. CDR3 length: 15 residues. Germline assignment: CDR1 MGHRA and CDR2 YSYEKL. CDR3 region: CASSQLAGVQDTQYF. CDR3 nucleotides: TGCGCCAGCAGCCAACTAGCGGGGGTGCAAGATACGCAGTATTTT.

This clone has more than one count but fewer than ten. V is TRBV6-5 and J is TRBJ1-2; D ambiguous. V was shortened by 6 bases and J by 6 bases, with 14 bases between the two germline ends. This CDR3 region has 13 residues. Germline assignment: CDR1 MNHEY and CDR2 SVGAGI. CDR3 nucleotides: TGTGCCAGCAGAGCAACCCGGGAGGATGGCTACACCTTC. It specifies CASRATREDGYTF.

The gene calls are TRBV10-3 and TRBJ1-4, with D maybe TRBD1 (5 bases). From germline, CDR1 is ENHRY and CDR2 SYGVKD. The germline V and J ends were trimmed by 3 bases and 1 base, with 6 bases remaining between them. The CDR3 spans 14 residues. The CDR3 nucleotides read TGTGCCATCAGTGAAAGGGGAACTAATGAAAAACTGTTTTTT. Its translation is CAISERGTNEKLFF.